This T cell receptor (beta chain) was documented in a study of technical replicates of blood from several donors. Repertoires were generated with immunoSEQ multiplex PCR, while TCRdb's copy carries only in-frame clones and drops some. This sample has about 66,000 clones, with about 97% found just once. Germline loops: CDR1 SGHRS, CDR2 YFSETQ. The CDR3 has 17 residues. The V gene lost 4 bases and the J gene lost 1 base, with 20 bases spanning the gap. The receptor was derived from a human donor in good health. The V gene is TRBV5-1, the J gene TRBJ1-1; maybe TRBD1 (5 bases). Sequenced material: T cells isolated from PBMCs. The CDR3 region has the DNA TGCGCCAGCAGCCTGGATTGGCAGGGTACGGGGAACACTGAAGCTTTCTTT. Its translation: CASSLDWQGTGNTEAFF. Based on the CDR3 plus reference TRBV5-1 and TRBJ1-1, the full variable domain is KAGVTQTPRYLIKTRGQQVTLSCSPISGHRSVSWYQQTPGQGLQFLFEYFSETQRNKGNFPGRFSGRQFSNSRSEMNVSTLELGDSALYLCASSLDWQGTGNTEAFFGQGTRLTVV.